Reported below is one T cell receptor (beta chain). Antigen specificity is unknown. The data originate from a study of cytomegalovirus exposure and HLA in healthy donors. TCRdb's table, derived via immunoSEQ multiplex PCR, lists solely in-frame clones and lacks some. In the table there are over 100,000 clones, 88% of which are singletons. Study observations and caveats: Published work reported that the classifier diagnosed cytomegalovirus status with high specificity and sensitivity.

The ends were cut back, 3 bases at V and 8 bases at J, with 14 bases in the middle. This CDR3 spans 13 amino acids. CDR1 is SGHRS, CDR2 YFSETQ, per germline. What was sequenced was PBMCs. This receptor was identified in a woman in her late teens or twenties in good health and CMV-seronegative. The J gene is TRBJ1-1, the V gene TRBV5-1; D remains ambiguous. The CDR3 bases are TGCGCCAGCAGCTCCTCGGGGAAAAAGGAAGCTTTCTTT. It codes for CASSSSGKKEAFF.